The clone carrying this T cell receptor beta chain was seen just once. What it recognizes is unknown. Clones were sequenced by immunoSEQ multiplex PCR, and TCRdb holds only the in-frame ones, with some missing. This table has about 100,000 clones, approximately 94% appearing once. These data come from a study of siplizumab effects on memory and regulatory T cells. Study observations and caveats: Relative to controls at approximately 30%, mappable alloreactive CD4+ clones exhibited a mean Treg-derived proportion of about 69% with siplizumab.

Germline V gives CDR1 MGHDK, CDR2 SYGVNS. Trimming pared 2 bases from V and 0 bases from J, leaving 14 bases between. The CDR3 contains 17 residues. The chain combines TRBV25-1 with TRBJ1-5; TRBD1 is a possible D gene (5 bases). The TCR was taken from a human donor in good health. Sequencing was carried out using non-Treg CD4+ T cells sorted from blood. CDR3 nucleotides: TGTGCCAGCAGTGAAGGTTCGGGGGGATATAGCAATCAGCCCCAGCATTTT. Protein sequence: CASSEGSGGYSNQPQHF.